Listed below are T cell receptor beta chains from one sample, sequenced in a study of cytomegalovirus exposure and HLA in healthy donors. TCRdb's copy holds only in-frame clones and misses some; the assay was immunoSEQ multiplex PCR. The repertoire includes about 140,000 clones, roughly 77% of them detected once, and around 3% sits in the top ten. Sequencing input: PBMCs. Receptor source: a female donor in good health and CMV-seronegative. The CDR3 runs from the conserved cysteine through the conserved F or W. Fields, in order: D gene, CDR3 length, V gene, J gene, clone size, CDR3 DNA, CDR3 protein. D genes are given only for firm matches. Some rows mark clone size as missing; the rest say once, few, many or name a class of expanded clone.

TRBD1	16	TRBV12-5	TRBJ1-2	.	TGTGCTAGTGGTTTGTTGCCGGACAGGGCCAACTATGGCTACACCTTC	CASGLLPDRANYGYTF
TRBD1	16	TRBV27	TRBJ2-7	.	TGTGCCAGCAGTCGCCCCGCCAGGGGGATTTACCACGAGCAGTACTTC	CASSRPARGIYHEQYF
.	15	TRBV6-5	TRBJ2-6	many	TGTGCCAGCAGTAAGGGGGACTCTGGGGCCAACGTCCTGACTTTC	CASSKGDSGANVLTF
TRBD1	15	TRBV7-9	TRBJ1-1	.	TGTGCCAGCAGCATGACCGGGACAGGGCCGACTGAAGCTTTCTTT	CASSMTGTGPTEAFF
TRBD1	16	TRBV7-3	TRBJ2-3	.	TGTGCCAGCAGCCTCTTAGGACAGGGGGCGGCAGATACGCAGTATTTT	CASSLLGQGAADTQYF
TRBD2	16	TRBV29-1	TRBJ2-7	.	TGCAGCGTTGAAGACCGGACTAGCGGCACCTCCTACGAGCAGTACTTC	CSVEDRTSGTSYEQYF
TRBD1	15	TRBV5-1	TRBJ2-1	few	TGCGCCAGCAGCGGGGGACAGGTGGACTACAATGAGCAGTTCTTC	CASSGGQVDYNEQFF
.	13	TRBV10-2	TRBJ2-1	.	TGCGCCAGCAGTGAGGGAGTAGGGGATGAGCAGTTCTTC	CASSEGVGDEQFF
.	14	TRBV30	TRBJ2-7	.	TGTGCCTGGAGCGGCAGGGGAGACCCCTACGAGCCGTACTTC	CAWSGRGDPYEPYF
.	14	TRBV7-9	TRBJ2-2	.	TGTGCCAGCAGCTTAGCTGGCGGGTACGGGGAGCTGTTTTTT	CASSLAGGYGELFF
TRBD2	16	TRBV4-3	TRBJ2-1	.	TGCGCCAGCAGCCAAGATATGGCGGGGGGGTACAATGAGCAGTTCTTC	CASSQDMAGGYNEQFF
.	13	TRBV28	TRBJ1-2	.	TGTGCCAGCAGTTCCGGACAGAACTATGGCTACACCTTC	CASSSGQNYGYTF
TRBD1	14	TRBV19	TRBJ2-3	.	TGTGCCAGTAGACAGGGGGCGTACACAGATACGCAGTATTTT	CASRQGAYTDTQYF
TRBD2	17	TRBV30	TRBJ2-3	.	TGTGCCTGGACTAGCGGGAGTTCGGGGGGCAGCACAGATACGCAGTATTTT	CAWTSGSSGGSTDTQYF
.	15	TRBV28	TRBJ1-2	.	TGTGCCAGCAGCCAGGTGAAGGGGAAAGGGTATGGCTACACCTTC	CASSQVKGKGYGYTF
TRBD1	15	TRBV30	TRBJ1-4	.	TGTGCCTGGACGCCGCGGGACAGGGTAAATGAAAAACTGTTTTTT	CAWTPRDRVNEKLFF
TRBD1	16	TRBV29-1	TRBJ2-4	.	TGCAGCGTTGAAAAGGGACAGGGGATAGCCAAAAACATTCAGTACTTC	CSVEKGQGIAKNIQYF
TRBD1	14	TRBV7-2	TRBJ1-5	once	TGTGCCAGCAGCTTAATAACAGGGGGACAGCCCCAGCATTTT	CASSLITGGQPQHF
TRBD1	14	TRBV28	TRBJ2-5	.	TGTGCCAGCAGTCGAACAGGGGGCTGGGAGACCCAGTACTTC	CASSRTGGWETQYF
TRBD2	18	TRBV6-4	TRBJ2-4	.	TGTGCCAGCAGTGCACCGGGACTAGCGGGAGAAGCCAAAAACATTCAGTACTTC	CASSAPGLAGEAKNIQYF
.	13	TRBV19	TRBJ2-1	.	TGTGCCAGCCGCCGGGTCCCCTACAATGAGCAGTTCTTC	CASRRVPYNEQFF
.	14	TRBV5-4	TRBJ1-2	.	TGTGCCAGCAGCTCCTATGACAGAAACTATGGCTACACCTTC	CASSSYDRNYGYTF
.	15	TRBV6-1	TRBJ2-7	.	TGTGCCAGCAGTGAATTCCCACTAGCCCCCTACGAGCAGTACTTC	CASSEFPLAPYEQYF
.	14	TRBV5-8	TRBJ2-5	once	TGTGCCAGCAGCCCGGGACACCTCCAAGAGACCCAGTACTTC	CASSPGHLQETQYF
TRBD1	12	TRBV30	TRBJ1-6	.	TGTGCACAGGGACAGGGGAATTCACCCCTCCACTTT	CAQGQGNSPLHF
TRBD1	13	TRBV27	TRBJ1-4	.	TGTGCCAGCAGTTTTGGGCAGGGGGTGAAACTGTTTTTT	CASSFGQGVKLFF
TRBD2	14	TRBV10-1	TRBJ2-5	.	TGCGCCAGCAGTCCTAGCGGGTCGAGGGAGACCCAGTACTTC	CASSPSGSRETQYF
.	13	TRBV4-3	TRBJ2-5	few	TGCGCCAGCAGCAATCTAGCGACAGAGACCCAGTACTTC	CASSNLATETQYF
TRBD1	17	TRBV5-4	TRBJ1-1	.	TGTGCCAGCAGCTTGGTCCAGGGGGCGCGAGGGAACACTGAAGCTTTCTTT	CASSLVQGARGNTEAFF
.	14	TRBV25-1	TRBJ1-2	.	TGTGCCAGCAGTGATGACAGGCGGGACTATGGCTACACCTTC	CASSDDRRDYGYTF
TRBD1	15	TRBV19	TRBJ1-5	.	TGTGCCAGTAGCCGAGGGACAGGGGTTAATCAGCCCCAGCATTTT	CASSRGTGVNQPQHF
.	12	TRBV29-1	TRBJ1-2	.	TGCAGCGTGGGGAGCAGTTTCTATGGCTACACCTTC	CSVGSSFYGYTF